The clone carrying this T cell receptor beta chain was seen more than once but under ten times. As yet, its antigen is unknown. The sample is drawn from a study of beta chain features in type 1 diabetes. Study-level points and caveats: Shortening of TCRB CDR3s, moderate but significant, appeared in all four CD4+ subsets of Type 1 diabetes patients. A cDNA-based sequencing approach could over-represent cells with high TCR expression. The analysis here could not establish whether HLA type shapes TCRB rearrangement.

Germline V gene data show CDR1 as KGHSH and CDR2 as LQKENI. Trimming took off 3 bases at V and 15 bases at J, with 18 bases between the two ends. The CDR3 extends over 13 amino acids. Expressed TCRB transcripts were sequenced because the isolated RNA had all been reverse transcribed beforehand. Deep immunoSEQ sequencing covered naive, central memory and regulatory T cell samples. Profiling relied on immunoSEQ multiplex PCR, and the TCRdb table lists in-frame clones only, not all of them. Of some 190,000 clones listed, about 7.8% are singletons. Sequencing was done on a sample of central memory CD4+ T cells from blood. V usage is TRBV18 and J usage is TRBJ2-1; TRBD2 might be the D (6 bases). The clonotype originates from a woman in her thirties or forties with type 1 diabetes. CDR3 bases: TGTGCCAGCTCACCCTTGGGCGGGGTCGGTTGGTTCTTC. It yields the protein CASSPLGGVGWFF.